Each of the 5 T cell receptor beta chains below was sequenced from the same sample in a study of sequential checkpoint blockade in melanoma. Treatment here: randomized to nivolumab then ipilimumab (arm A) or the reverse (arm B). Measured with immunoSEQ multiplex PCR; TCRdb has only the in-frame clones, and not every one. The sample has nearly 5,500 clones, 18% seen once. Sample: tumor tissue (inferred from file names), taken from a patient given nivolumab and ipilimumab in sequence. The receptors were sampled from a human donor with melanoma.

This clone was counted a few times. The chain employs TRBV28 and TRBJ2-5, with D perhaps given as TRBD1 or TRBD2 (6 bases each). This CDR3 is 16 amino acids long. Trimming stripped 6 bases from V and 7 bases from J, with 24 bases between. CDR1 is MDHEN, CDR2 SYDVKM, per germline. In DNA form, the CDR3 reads TGTGCCAGCAGCCACAATTGGGGGGCCGCGAGCTGGACCCAGTACTTC. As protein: CASSHNWGAASWTQYF.

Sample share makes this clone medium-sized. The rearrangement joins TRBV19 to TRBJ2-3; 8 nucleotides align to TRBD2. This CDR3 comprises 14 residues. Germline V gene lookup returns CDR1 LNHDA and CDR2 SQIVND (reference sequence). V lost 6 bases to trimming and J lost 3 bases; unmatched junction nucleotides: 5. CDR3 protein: CASRLAGMTDTQYF. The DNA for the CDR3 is TGTGCCAGTAGGTTAGCGGGAATGACAGATACGCAGTATTTT. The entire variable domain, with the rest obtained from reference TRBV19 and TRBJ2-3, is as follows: DGGITQSPKYLFRKEGQNVTLSCEQNLNHDAMYWYRQDPGQGLRLIYYSQIVNDFQKGDIAEGYSVSREKKESFPLTVTSAQKNPTAFYLCASRLAGMTDTQYFGPGTRLTVL.

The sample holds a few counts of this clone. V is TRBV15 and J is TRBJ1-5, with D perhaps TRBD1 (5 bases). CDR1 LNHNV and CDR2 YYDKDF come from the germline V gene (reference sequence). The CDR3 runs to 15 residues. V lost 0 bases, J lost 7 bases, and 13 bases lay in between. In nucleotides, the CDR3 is TGTGCCACCAGCAGAGATCGTCCAGGGCGCCAGCCCCAGCATTTT. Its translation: CATSRDRPGRQPQHF.

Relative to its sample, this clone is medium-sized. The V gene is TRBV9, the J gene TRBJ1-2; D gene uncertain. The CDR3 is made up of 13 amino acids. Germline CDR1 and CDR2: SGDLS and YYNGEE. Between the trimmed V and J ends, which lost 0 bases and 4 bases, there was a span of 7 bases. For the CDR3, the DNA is TGTGCCAGCAGCGTAGGGTCCAGCTATGGCTACACCTTC. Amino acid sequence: CASSVGSSYGYTF.

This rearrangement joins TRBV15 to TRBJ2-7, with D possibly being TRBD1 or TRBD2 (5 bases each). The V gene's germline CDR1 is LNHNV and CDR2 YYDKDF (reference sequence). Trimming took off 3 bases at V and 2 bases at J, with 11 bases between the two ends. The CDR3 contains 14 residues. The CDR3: CATSSSGTAYEQYF. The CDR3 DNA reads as TGTGCCACCAGCAGTAGTGGGACGGCCTACGAGCAGTACTTC.